A single sample gave rise to the 22 T cell receptor beta chains below, sequenced in a study of cytomegalovirus exposure and HLA in healthy donors (dated by TCRdb to about 2017). Library construction relied on the immunoSEQ multiplex PCR assay. The multiplex PCR relied on a mix of 60 forward primers for TCR Vbeta segments and 13 reverse primers for TCR Jbeta segments. Not all clones reach the TCRdb copy of this immuneACCESS table, which keeps in-frame sequences only. Checked studies attribute under half of the gap to unresolved V genes and leave the rest unexplained. The sample's records list about 200,000 clones. In total, the top ten clones hold 1.1% of the sample. The sample was PBMCs. These receptors came from a girl aged 2-10 years in good health and CMV-seropositive.

The chain couples TRBV30 to TRBJ1-4; TRBD1 agrees at 10 bases. This CDR3 contains 16 residues. CDR1 is GTSNPN and CDR2 is SVGIG in the germline V gene (reference sequence). With V trimmed by 4 bases and J by 0 bases, 5 bases remained unmatched. This chain's CDR3 is CAWNPGQGTTNEKLFF. The CDR3 DNA is TGTGCCTGGAATCCGGGACAGGGGACAACTAATGAAAAACTGTTTTTT.

V usage is TRBV28 and J usage is TRBJ2-3; perhaps TRBD2 as D (5 bases). The ends were cut back, 3 bases at V and 0 bases at J, with 16 bases in the middle. The CDR3 contains 17 residues. The germline V gene has CDR1 MDHEN and CDR2 SYDVKM. The chain's CDR3 is CASSLELLGASTDTQYF. The CDR3 nucleotides read TGTGCCAGCAGTTTGGAGTTGCTGGGAGCTAGCACAGATACGCAGTATTTT.

The chain recombines TRBV7-9 with TRBJ2-7; 7 positions agree with TRBD1. Germline CDR1 reads SEHNR; CDR2 reads FQNEAQ (reference sequence). V shed 5 bases, J shed 3 bases, and the junction held 4 bases outside the gene matches. This CDR3 spans 13 amino acids. CDR3 bases: TGTGCCAGCAGCATCCGGGACAGCTACGAGCAGTACTTC. Translation gives CASSIRDSYEQYF.

The V call is TRBV5-1, the J call TRBJ2-6; TRBD1 is a possible D gene (5 bases). The CDR3 is 18 residues long. Germline values: CDR1 SGHRS, CDR2 YFSETQ. Trimming shortened V by 2 bases and J by 0 bases, and 15 bases separated the two germline ends. The CDR3 bases are TGCGCCAGCAGCTTCTTACAGGCGTCGGTCTCTGGGGCCAACGTCCTGACTTTC. It translates to CASSFLQASVSGANVLTF.

The chain carries TRBV5-4 and TRBJ1-1; D is possibly TRBD1 (6 bases). The V end was cut by 4 bases, the J end by 1 base, with 26 bases between. This CDR3 comprises 19 residues. Germline CDR1 and CDR2: SGHNT and YYREEE (reference sequence). The chain's CDR3 is CASSPTTSNYRVKNTEAFF. CDR3 in DNA: TGTGCCAGCAGCCCAACAACATCAAATTACAGGGTGAAGAACACTGAAGCTTTCTTT.

The chain carries TRBV29-1 and TRBJ1-2; possible D gene TRBD1, 5 bases. Trimming left V 2 bases short and J 7 bases short, with 11 bases between. Germline lookup yields CDR1 SQVTM and CDR2 ANQGSEA. The CDR3 is made up of 12 amino acids. This CDR3 is CSVEYGGTGYTF. CDR3 DNA sequence: TGCAGCGTTGAATATGGAGGGACTGGCTACACCTTC.

V and J are TRBV5-1 and TRBJ2-1; 12 nucleotides line up with TRBD1. J gave up 9 bases and V 5 bases, and 6 bases lay outside the gene matches. Germline CDR1 is SGHRS and CDR2 is YFSETQ. This CDR3 is 14 amino acids long. CDR3 in amino acids: CASSPGTGGSEQFF. The CDR3 DNA reads as TGCGCCAGCAGTCCCGGGACAGGGGGCAGTGAGCAGTTCTTC. The full variable domain, rest sourced from reference TRBV5-1 and TRBJ2-1, is KAGVTQTPRYLIKTRGQQVTLSCSPISGHRSVSWYQQTPGQGLQFLFEYFSETQRNKGNFPGRFSGRQFSNSRSEMNVSTLELGDSALYLCASSPGTGGSEQFFGPGTRLTVL.

V gene TRBV11-2 combines with J gene TRBJ2-5; the match to TRBD1 covers 7 bases. The ends lost 3 bases at V and 5 bases at J; junction bases unmatched: 3. The CDR3 loop spans 13 amino acids. Germline CDR1 and CDR2: SGHAT and FQNNGV. CDR3 region: CASSLTQGETQYF. Written as DNA, the CDR3 is TGTGCCAGCAGCTTGACACAGGGGGAGACCCAGTACTTC.

V and J are TRBV5-1 and TRBJ2-1, with 9 bases fitting TRBD2. The trim removed 0 bases at V and 6 bases at J, leaving 4 bases unmatched. Germline-derived CDR1 and CDR2 are SGHRS and YFSETQ. The CDR3 covers 15 residues. CDR3 DNA: TGCGCCAGCAGCTTGGGACTAGCGGCTGGCAATGAGCAGTTCTTC. Amino acids: CASSLGLAAGNEQFF.

The chain carries TRBV7-2 and TRBJ1-4; tentatively, D is TRBD1 (6 bases). Per germline, CDR1 SGHTA and CDR2 FQGNSA. Trimming left V 5 bases short and J 2 bases short, with 15 bases between. The CDR3 is 16 residues long. The CDR3: CASSPNGRGTNEKLFF. The CDR3 DNA sequence: TGTGCCAGCAGCCCGAATGGAAGGGGGACTAATGAAAAACTGTTTTTT.

The rearrangement links TRBV10-3 to TRBJ2-5; D not certain. The J call is doubtful: the DNA matches TRBJ2-7 better. The CDR3 runs 14 residues. Germline V lookup: CDR1 ENHRY, CDR2 SYGVKD. The CDR3 nucleotides are TGTGCCATCAGTGATTCAGGTATCCCCTACGAGCAGTACTTC. Amino acids: CAISDSGIPYEQYF.

The chain carries TRBV28 and TRBJ1-4; D is perhaps TRBD1 (6 bases). The CDR3 is 14 amino acids. Germline lookup yields CDR1 MDHEN and CDR2 SYDVKM. Trimming removed 7 bases from V and 5 bases from J, with 14 bases in between. This CDR3 is CASTDGQTNEKLFF. Here the CDR3 DNA reads TGTGCCAGCACCGATGGACAGACAAATGAAAAACTGTTTTTT.

The chain is built from TRBV29-1 and TRBJ1-1; D is perhaps TRBD1 (6 bases). CDR1 SQVTM and CDR2 ANQGSEA come from the germline V gene. This CDR3 has 13 residues. V shed 6 bases and J shed 4 bases, with 15 bases lying between them. For the CDR3, the DNA is TGCAGCGTAAAGGGGGGAGGGGGCACTGAAGCTTTCTTT. Protein product: CSVKGGGGTEAFF.

The chain uses TRBV6-5 and TRBJ2-7; TRBD1 might be the D (5 bases). The CDR3 is 13 amino acids. Trimming pared 7 bases from V and 2 bases from J, leaving 12 bases between. CDR1 MNHEY and CDR2 SVGAGI come from the germline V gene. In DNA form, the CDR3 reads TGTGCCAGCAAAAGGGGCAACACCTACGAGCAGTACTTC. This codes for CASKRGNTYEQYF.

This sequence joins TRBV29-1 and TRBJ2-3; D unclear. Germline values: CDR1 SQVTM, CDR2 ANQGSEA. The V gene lost 3 bases and the J gene lost 5 bases, with 9 bases spanning the gap. There are 12 residues in the CDR3. CDR3 nucleotides: TGCAGCGTTGAGATCAGACTAGATACGCAGTATTTT. It yields the protein CSVEIRLDTQYF.

The chain has TRBV27 and TRBJ2-1; possibly TRBD1 for D (5 bases). The CDR3 extends over 14 amino acids. Germline CDR1 and CDR2: MNHEY and SMNVEV (reference sequence). V was cut by 5 bases and J by 0 bases, with 8 bases left in between. In nucleotides, the CDR3 is TGTGCCAGCAGTCTAGGGGTCTCCTACAATGAGCAGTTCTTC. It is translated as CASSLGVSYNEQFF.

This chain connects TRBV15 to TRBJ2-1; D is unclear. Germline loops: CDR1 LNHNV, CDR2 YYDKDF (reference sequence). The length of the CDR3 is 12 residues. V was clipped by 1 base and J by 6 bases, with 4 bases between them. CDR3 amino acids: CATSRGANEQFF. The CDR3 DNA follows: TGTGCCACCAGCAGAGGGGCCAATGAGCAGTTCTTC.

The rearrangement joins TRBV7-9 to TRBJ2-1, with TRBD2 as a possible D gene (5 bases). This CDR3 contains 15 residues. Germline V gene lookup returns CDR1 SEHNR and CDR2 FQNEAQ (reference sequence). The V end lost 9 bases, the J end lost 0 bases, and 15 bases lay between the germline ends. The CDR3 DNA is TGTGCCAGTCAGCCCCCGGGGAGCTCCTACAATGAGCAGTTCTTC. Its translation is CASQPPGSSYNEQFF.

The J gene is TRBJ2-5, the V gene TRBV7-9; possible D gene TRBD2, 5 bases. This CDR3 is built from 14 residues. V was pared by 2 bases and J by 4 bases, with 11 bases between. Germline V gene lookup returns CDR1 SEHNR and CDR2 FQNEAQ (reference sequence). The CDR3 DNA reads TGTGCCAGCAGCTTAAGTCGGGGAAGAGAGACCCAGTACTTC. Translating it yields CASSLSRGRETQYF.

The chain is built from TRBV19 and TRBJ1-1; TRBD1 aligns across 9 bases. CDR1 and CDR2 from the germline V gene are LNHDA and SQIVND (reference sequence). The CDR3 runs to 15 residues. V lost 4 bases, J lost 4 bases, and 7 bases stayed unmatched. The CDR3 loop reads CASSTTGGLFTEAFF. The CDR3 nucleotides read TGTGCCAGTAGTACTACAGGGGGCTTGTTCACTGAAGCTTTCTTT.

The V gene is TRBV25-1, the J gene TRBJ2-3; possibly TRBD2 for D (6 bases). The V end was cut by 2 bases, the J end by 2 bases, with 14 bases between. Germline CDR1 and CDR2: MGHDK and SYGVNS. The CDR3 loop spans 16 amino acids. The CDR3 sequence is CASSEAWRGSTDTQYF. The CDR3 DNA reads as TGTGCCAGCAGTGAAGCCTGGCGGGGCTCCACAGATACGCAGTATTTT.

This chain joins TRBV7-9 and TRBJ2-2; possible D gene TRBD1, 5 bases. CDR3 size: 13 residues. Germline V CDR1 and CDR2: SEHNR, FQNEAQ (reference sequence). V was cut by 8 bases and J by 4 bases, with 11 bases left in between. The CDR3 bases are TGTGCCAGCTTGACAGAGTTCACCGGGGAGCTGTTTTTT. Protein: CASLTEFTGELFF.